The clone carrying this T cell receptor beta chain was seen only a few times. This entry belongs to a study of control samples from healthy donors and cancer patients. The CDR3 extends over 16 amino acids. V was cut by 8 bases and J by 6 bases, with 26 bases left in between. In germline, CDR1 is SNHLY, CDR2 FYNNEI. Using immunoSEQ multiplex PCR, the repertoire was profiled, and TCRdb retains in-frame clones only, with some absent. Among about 100,000 clones, roughly 90% were seen once, and the ten largest hold over 15%. This TCR was sampled from a woman aged 50 to 60 in good health. V gene TRBV2 combines with J gene TRBJ2-7, with a weak D call TRBD1 (6 bases). Material for sequencing was blood. The CDR3 spells CASGGDRDTGVFEQYF. The CDR3 DNA sequence: TGTGCCAGCGGGGGCGATAGGGACACAGGAGTTTTCGAGCAGTACTTC.